This T cell receptor (beta chain) was documented in a study of blood T cell repertoires in COVID-19. Across the whole study: Acute and convalescent COVID-19 samples came from the United States, Italy and Spain. The cDNA or gDNA used as material had been derived from T cells, B-cell-depleted T cells, or PBMCs.

The CDR3 has 14 residues. V shed 5 bases and J shed 6 bases, with 14 bases lying between them. Germline V CDR1 and CDR2: SGHAT, FQNNGV. Original processing methods: Amplification from reference gene primers served as the basis for estimated nucleated cell counts. Method: immunoSEQ multiplex PCR; TCRdb's copy keeps in-frame clones and lacks some. That table is the source of V, J and clone size, and D and trimming were worked out from the DNA. This sample has about 150,000 clones, with around 84% found just once. The chain combines TRBV11-2 with TRBJ1-5, with unresolved D. Sample: peripheral blood. The sequence came from a man of 80 years or more with acute or convalescent COVID-19. The CDR3 sequence is CASSPSFASQPQHF. CDR3 DNA: TGTGCCAGCAGCCCAAGTTTCGCTAGTCAGCCCCAGCATTTT.